This T cell receptor (beta chain) was retrieved from a study of T cell repertoires in cytomegalovirus infection (dated by TCRdb to between 2018 and 2021). Notes on the research overall: Donor HLA type was relevant to the analysis, as public TCR beta signatures indicated carriage of CMV infection together with the matching HLA type. The paper's findings and limits, for the study overall: In the ex vivo response, HLA-C-restricted CMV-specific TCR beta clonotypes were dominant, and in two of eight donors the single most frequent clonotype came from this HLA-C-restricted group. Carriers of CMV infection plus the relevant HLA type were discriminated by the cumulative frequency of public TCR beta family members in the study cohort and in an independent approximately 400-donor cohort.

Sequencing relied on an Illumina HiSeq 1500. TCRdb cleaned the public reads at Q25 with fastp, built clones with MiXCR and kept in-frame beta chains. Entries are consolidated by CDR3 protein sequence, retaining the most common genes and DNA. This sample has about 260,000 distinct CDR3 sequences in its table, and around 13% of those were observed once. The top ten hold 7.5% to 10% of the sample. This clonotype showed up many times. Its antigen is not yet known. The sample holds no much larger clone one base away, and base qualities are not on file. V loses 5 bases at its end and J loses 4 bases; junction bases beyond the gene matches: 3. The CDR3, from cysteine to phenylalanine, totals 13 residues. Left in the record is the CDR3 DNA by itself, 39 bases read in frame from the first base.

Sequencing was carried out using PBMCs. The receptor chain draws on TRBV12-3 or TRBV12-4 and TRBJ1-1, and TRBD1 matches 8 of the central bases. The origin of this receptor is a human donor in good health (CMV status not recorded). Some clones in this sample may be carry-over from other donors' samples. The DNA is TGTGCCAGCAGTCATACAGGGGGCACTGAAGCTTTCTTT. The encoded protein is CASSHTGGTEAFF.